This TCR beta chain was retrieved from a study of T cell responses to AZD1222 COVID-19 vaccine. There are 15 residues in the CDR3. Trimming removed 7 bases at V and 3 bases at J, with 16 bases between. Germline V gene data show CDR1 as SGHRS and CDR2 as YFSETQ. Sequenced by immunoSEQ multiplex PCR; TCRdb stores in-frame clones only, minus some. The table lists 150,000 to 200,000 clones, 90% of them singletons. Study-level results: Within unmutated variant regions lay the reported targets of nearly half of spike-specific TCRs. Spike-specific TCR breadth rose after two AZD1222 doses, and depth rose as well.

This clone was recorded once. Its specificity is not known. The rearrangement links TRBV5-1 to TRBJ2-2; the D gene is possibly TRBD1 (6 bases). The receptor was isolated from an adult who received the AZD1222 COVID-19 vaccine. The specimen comprised peripheral blood, sampled 28 days after the second AZD1222 dose. The CDR3 nucleotides read TGCGCCAGCCGCTCGAGGGCAGGGGACACCGGGGAGCTGTTTTTT. Translating it yields CASRSRAGDTGELFF.